This TCR beta chain was recorded in a study of T cell repertoires in cytomegalovirus infection. Overall study: CMV epitopes in the study were HLA-C-restricted (recently identified) and HLA-B-restricted (well studied). In public TCR beta signatures, there were indications of both CMV infection and matching HLA type. Study-wide findings and caveats: Adding up the frequency of public TCR beta families identified people who carried CMV plus the relevant HLA. The ex vivo response showed dominance by HLA-C-restricted CMV-specific TCR beta clonotypes.

A note on this clonotype: What it recognizes is unknown.

This CDR3 region has 15 residues. Germline CDR1 is SEHNR and CDR2 is FQNEAQ (reference sequence). Between the trimmed V and J ends, which lost 7 bases and 1 base, there was a span of 14 bases. One entry per CDR3 protein results from TCRdb running MiXCR on the reads. The sample consists of 900,000 to 950,000 distinct CDR3 sequences, roughly 30% of them appearing once. Here the sequenced sample was cultured CD8+ T cells from PBMCs, taken from culture after CMV antigen stimulation. The clonotype comes from a human donor in good health (CMV status not recorded). Some clones in this sample may be carry-over from other donors' samples. This chain links TRBV7-9 with TRBJ2-1; the D gene could be TRBD1 or TRBD2 (6 bases each). CDR3 DNA: TGTGCCAGCAAGGGGGGTCACGGGTCCTACAATGAGCAGTTCTTC. This translates into CASKGGHGSYNEQFF.